This paragraph covers one TCR beta chain sequence. This record belongs to a study of blood T cell repertoires in COVID-19. Study as a whole: Collection of acute and convalescent COVID-19 samples took place in the United States, Italy and Spain. T cells, B-cell-depleted T cells, or PBMCs supplied cDNA or gDNA.

Authors' data handling: Amplified reference gene primers provided the basis for estimating nucleated cell counts. The data were produced by immunoSEQ multiplex PCR, yet TCRdb's version contains in-frame clones alone and is incomplete. The V and J calls and clone size come from that table; D and trimming were worked out from the DNA. The sample includes approximately 81,000 clones, about four fifths of them seen just once. Germline assignment: CDR1 LGHNA and CDR2 YNFKEQ. The length of the CDR3 is 15 residues. Trimming shortened V by 3 bases and J by 0 bases, and 6 bases separated the two germline ends.

The chain couples TRBV4-2 to TRBJ2-6, with D maybe TRBD1 (5 bases). The material sequenced was peripheral blood. The receptor comes from a human donor in a cohort sampled during active COVID-19. The CDR3, as DNA: TGTGCCAGCAGCCAGCAGGGCTCTGGGGCCAACGTCCTGACTTTC. Its protein is CASSQQGSGANVLTF.